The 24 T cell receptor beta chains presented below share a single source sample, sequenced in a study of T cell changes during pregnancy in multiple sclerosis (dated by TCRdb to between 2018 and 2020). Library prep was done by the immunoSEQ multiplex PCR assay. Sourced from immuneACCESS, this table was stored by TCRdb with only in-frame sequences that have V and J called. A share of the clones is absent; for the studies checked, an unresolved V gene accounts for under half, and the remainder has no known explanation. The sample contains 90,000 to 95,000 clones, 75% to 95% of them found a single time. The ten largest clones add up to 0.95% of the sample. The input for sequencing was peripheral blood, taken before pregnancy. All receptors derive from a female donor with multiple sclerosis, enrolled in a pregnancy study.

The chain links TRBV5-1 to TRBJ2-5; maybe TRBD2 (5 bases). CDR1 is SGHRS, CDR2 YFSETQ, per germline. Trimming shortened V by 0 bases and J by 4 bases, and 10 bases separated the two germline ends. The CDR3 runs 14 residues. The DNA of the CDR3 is TGCGCCAGCAGCTTGGGAGGGTCCGGAGAGACCCAGTACTTC. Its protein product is CASSLGGSGETQYF.

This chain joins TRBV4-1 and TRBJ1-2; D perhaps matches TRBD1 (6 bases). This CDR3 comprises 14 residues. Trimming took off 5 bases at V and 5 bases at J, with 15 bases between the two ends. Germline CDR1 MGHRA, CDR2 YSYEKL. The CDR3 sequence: CASSTRGASYGYTF. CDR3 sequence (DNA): TGCGCCAGCAGCACCCGGGGGGCCTCATATGGCTACACCTTC.

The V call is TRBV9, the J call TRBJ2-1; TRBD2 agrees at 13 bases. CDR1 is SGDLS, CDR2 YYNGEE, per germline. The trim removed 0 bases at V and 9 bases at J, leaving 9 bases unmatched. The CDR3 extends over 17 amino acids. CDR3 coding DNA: TGTGCCAGCAGCGTAGCGTATCGGACTAGCGGGAGTGGTGAGCAGTTCTTC. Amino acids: CASSVAYRTSGSGEQFF.

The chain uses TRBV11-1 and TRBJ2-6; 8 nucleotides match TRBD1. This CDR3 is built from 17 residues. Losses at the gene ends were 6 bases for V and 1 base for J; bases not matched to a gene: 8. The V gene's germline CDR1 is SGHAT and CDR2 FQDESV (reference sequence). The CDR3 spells CASSFTTGGSGANVLTF. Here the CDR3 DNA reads TGTGCCAGCAGTTTTACAACAGGGGGGTCTGGGGCCAACGTCCTGACTTTC.

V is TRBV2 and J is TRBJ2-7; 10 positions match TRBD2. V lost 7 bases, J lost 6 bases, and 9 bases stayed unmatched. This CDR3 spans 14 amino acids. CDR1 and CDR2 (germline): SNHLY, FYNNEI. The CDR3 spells CASTALAGLGEQYF. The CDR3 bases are TGTGCCAGCACGGCACTAGCGGGATTAGGCGAGCAGTACTTC.

CDR3 DNA: TGTGCCAGCGGGGGTGACAGGGAGAGGAACACTGAAGCTTTCTTT. It codes for CASGGDRERNTEAFF. The V and J genes are TRBV2 and TRBJ1-1; 7 nucleotides match TRBD1. The germline CDR1 and CDR2 sequences are SNHLY and FYNNEI. V gave up 8 bases and J gave up 1 base; unmatched junction bases: 10. This CDR3 comprises 15 residues.

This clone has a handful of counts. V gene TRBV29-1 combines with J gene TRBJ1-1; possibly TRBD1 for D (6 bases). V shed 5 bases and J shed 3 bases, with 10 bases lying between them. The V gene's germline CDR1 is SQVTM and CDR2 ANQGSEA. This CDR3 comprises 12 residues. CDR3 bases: TGCAGCGTTACCCAGGGGTACACTGAAGCTTTCTTT. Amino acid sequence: CSVTQGYTEAFF.

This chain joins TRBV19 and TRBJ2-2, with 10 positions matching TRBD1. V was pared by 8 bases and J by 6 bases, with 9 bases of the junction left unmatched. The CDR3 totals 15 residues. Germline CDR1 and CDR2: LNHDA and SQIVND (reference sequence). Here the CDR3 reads CASRGGQGTAGELFF. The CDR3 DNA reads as TGTGCCAGTCGTGGGGGACAGGGGACCGCCGGGGAGCTGTTTTTT.

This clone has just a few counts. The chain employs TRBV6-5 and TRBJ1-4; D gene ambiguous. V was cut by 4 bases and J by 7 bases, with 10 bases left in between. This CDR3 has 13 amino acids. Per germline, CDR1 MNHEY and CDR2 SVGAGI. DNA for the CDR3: TGTGCCAGCAGTTCGTCCGCTAGTGAAAAACTGTTTTTT. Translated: CASSSSASEKLFF.

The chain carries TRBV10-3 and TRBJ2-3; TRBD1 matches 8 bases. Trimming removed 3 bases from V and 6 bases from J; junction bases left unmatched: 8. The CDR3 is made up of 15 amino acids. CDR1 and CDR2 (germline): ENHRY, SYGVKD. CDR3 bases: TGTGCCATCAGTGATCCCGGGACAGGAGAGGATACGCAGTATTTT. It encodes CAISDPGTGEDTQYF.

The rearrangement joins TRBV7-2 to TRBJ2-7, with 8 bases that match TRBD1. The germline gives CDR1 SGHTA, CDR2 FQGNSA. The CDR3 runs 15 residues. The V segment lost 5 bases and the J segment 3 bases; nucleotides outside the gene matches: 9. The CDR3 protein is CASSPRTGNSYEQYF. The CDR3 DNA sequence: TGTGCCAGCAGCCCTAGGACAGGGAACAGCTACGAGCAGTACTTC.

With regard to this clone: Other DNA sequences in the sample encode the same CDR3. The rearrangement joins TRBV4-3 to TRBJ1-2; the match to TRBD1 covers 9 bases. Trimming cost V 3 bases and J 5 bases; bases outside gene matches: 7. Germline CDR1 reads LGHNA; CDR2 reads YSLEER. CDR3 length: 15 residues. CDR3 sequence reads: CASSQDRTGAYGYTF. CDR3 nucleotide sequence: TGCGCCAGCAGCCAGGATCGGACAGGGGCGTATGGCTACACCTTC.

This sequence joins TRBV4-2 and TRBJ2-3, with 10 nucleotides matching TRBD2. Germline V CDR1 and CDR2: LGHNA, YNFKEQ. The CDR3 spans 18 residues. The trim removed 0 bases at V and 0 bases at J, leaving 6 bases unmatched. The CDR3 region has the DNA TGTGCCAGCAGCCAAGATGCTAGCGGGGGACTTAGCACAGATACGCAGTATTTT. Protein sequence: CASSQDASGGLSTDTQYF.

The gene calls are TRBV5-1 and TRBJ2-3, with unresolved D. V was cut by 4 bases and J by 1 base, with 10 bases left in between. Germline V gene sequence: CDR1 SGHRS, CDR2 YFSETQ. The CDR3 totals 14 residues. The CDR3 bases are TGCGCCAGCAGCCACTCCGAGGGCACAGATACGCAGTATTTT. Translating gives CASSHSEGTDTQYF.

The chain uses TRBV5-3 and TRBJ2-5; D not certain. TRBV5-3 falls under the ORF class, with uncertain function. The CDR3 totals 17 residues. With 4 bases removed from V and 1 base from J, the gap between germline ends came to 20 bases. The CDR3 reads CARSRFSSSVGQETQYF. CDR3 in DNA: TGTGCCAGAAGCCGTTTTAGCTCGAGCGTGGGCCAAGAGACCCAGTACTTC.

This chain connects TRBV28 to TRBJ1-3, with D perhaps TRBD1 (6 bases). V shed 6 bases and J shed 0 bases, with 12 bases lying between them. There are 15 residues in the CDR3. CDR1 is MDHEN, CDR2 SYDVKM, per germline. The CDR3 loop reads CASRSTGSSGNTIYF. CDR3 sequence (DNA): TGTGCCAGCAGGTCTACAGGGAGCTCTGGAAACACCATATATTTT.

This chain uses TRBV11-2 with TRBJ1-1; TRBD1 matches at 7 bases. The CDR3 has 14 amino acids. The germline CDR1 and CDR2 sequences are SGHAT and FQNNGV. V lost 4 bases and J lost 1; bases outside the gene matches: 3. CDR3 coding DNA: TGTGCCAGCAGCTACAGGGGACGGAACACTGAAGCTTTCTTT. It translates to CASSYRGRNTEAFF.

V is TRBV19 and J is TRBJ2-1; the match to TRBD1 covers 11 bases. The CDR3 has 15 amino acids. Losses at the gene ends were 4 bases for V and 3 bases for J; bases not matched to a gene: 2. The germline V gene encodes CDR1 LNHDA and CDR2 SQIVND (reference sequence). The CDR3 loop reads CASSRTGGGYNEQFF. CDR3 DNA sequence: TGTGCCAGTAGTAGGACAGGGGGCGGCTACAATGAGCAGTTCTTC.

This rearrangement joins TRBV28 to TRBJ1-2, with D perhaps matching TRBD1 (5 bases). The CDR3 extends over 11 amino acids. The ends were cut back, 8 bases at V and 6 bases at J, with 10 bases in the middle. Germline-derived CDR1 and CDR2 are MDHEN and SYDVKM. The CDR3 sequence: CASARVNGYTF. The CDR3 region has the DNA TGTGCCAGCGCCAGGGTAAATGGCTACACCTTC.

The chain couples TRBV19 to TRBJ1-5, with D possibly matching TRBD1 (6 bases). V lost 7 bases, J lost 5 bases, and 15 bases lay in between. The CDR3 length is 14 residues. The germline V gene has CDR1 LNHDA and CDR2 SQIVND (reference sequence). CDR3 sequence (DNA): TGTGCCAGTATGTTTACAGGGCGGTATCAGCCCCAGCATTTT. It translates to CASMFTGRYQPQHF. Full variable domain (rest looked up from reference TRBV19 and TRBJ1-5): DGGITQSPKYLFRKEGQNVTLSCEQNLNHDAMYWYRQDPGQGLRLIYYSQIVNDFQKGDIAEGYSVSREKKESFPLTVTSAQKNPTAFYLCASMFTGRYQPQHFGDGTRLSIL.

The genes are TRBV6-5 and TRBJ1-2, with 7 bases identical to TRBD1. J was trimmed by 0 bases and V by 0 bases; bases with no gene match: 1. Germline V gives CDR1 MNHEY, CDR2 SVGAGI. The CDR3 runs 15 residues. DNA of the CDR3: TGTGCCAGCAGTTACTCGACAGGGCCTAACTATGGCTACACCTTC. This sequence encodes CASSYSTGPNYGYTF.

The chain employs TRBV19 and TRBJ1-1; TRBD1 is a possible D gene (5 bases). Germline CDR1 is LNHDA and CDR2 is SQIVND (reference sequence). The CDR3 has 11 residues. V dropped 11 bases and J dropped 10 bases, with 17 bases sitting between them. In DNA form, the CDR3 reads TGTGCCGTGGGGCTATTTGGCCCAGCTTTCTTT. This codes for CAVGLFGPAFF.

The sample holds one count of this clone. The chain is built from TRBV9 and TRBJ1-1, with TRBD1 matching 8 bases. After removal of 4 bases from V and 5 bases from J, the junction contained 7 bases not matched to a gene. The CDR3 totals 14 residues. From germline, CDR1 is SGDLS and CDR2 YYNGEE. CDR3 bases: TGTGCCAGCAGCTCCCGGGACAGGAGAACTGAAGCTTTCTTT. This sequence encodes CASSSRDRRTEAFF.

CDR3 in DNA: TGTGCCAGCAGCTTCGCACAGGGTAGCACTGAAGCTTTCTTT. Translating gives CASSFAQGSTEAFF. The rearrangement links TRBV7-2 to TRBJ1-1, with a possible D match to TRBD1 (6 bases). V was cut by 3 bases and J by 4 bases, with 12 bases left in between. CDR3 length equals 14 residues. The germline V gene has CDR1 SGHTA and CDR2 FQGNSA.